This TCR beta chain came from a study of T cell changes during pregnancy in multiple sclerosis. Here immunoSEQ multiplex PCR was the method, and the copy in TCRdb shows in-frame clones only, minus some. The sample yields about 59,000 clones, 80% to 95% seen once. This CDR3 region has 16 residues. CDR1 and CDR2 from the germline V gene are WNHNN and SYGVQD (reference sequence). The germline V and J ends were trimmed by 6 bases and 0 bases, with 16 bases remaining between them. The chain uses TRBV10-1 and TRBJ2-3, with unresolved D. The receptor was isolated from a female donor in good health, enrolled as a control in a pregnancy study. Sequenced material: peripheral blood, taken in the third trimester of pregnancy. CDR3 loop: CASSLRAIPSTDTQYF. The CDR3 nucleotides are TGCGCCAGCAGCCTCCGCGCGATACCTAGCACAGATACGCAGTATTTT.